The T cell receptor beta chain described here comes from a study of blood T cell repertoires in COVID-19. The CDR3 has 13 amino acids. Germline V gene sequence: CDR1 SGDLS, CDR2 YYNGEE. V lost 7 bases, J lost 1 base, and 11 bases lay in between. The protocol was immunoSEQ multiplex PCR, while the TCRdb copy is restricted to in-frame clones and leaves out a portion. The sample yields some 200,000 clones, about four fifths seen once. Sequencing was carried out using peripheral blood. V usage is TRBV9 and J usage is TRBJ1-1, with D tentatively TRBD1 (5 bases). This TCR was sampled from a woman over 75 with COVID-19, enrolled during active disease. The CDR3 here is CASGGLANTEAFF. CDR3 sequence (DNA): TGTGCCAGCGGGGGACTCGCGAACACTGAAGCTTTCTTT.